One and the same sample provided the 29 T cell receptor beta chains below, sequenced in a study of cytomegalovirus exposure and HLA in healthy donors. PCR amplification relied on 60 Vbeta primers (plus 13 Jbeta primers). Sequencing used immunoSEQ multiplex PCR; TCRdb keeps in-frame clones, though not all of them. The data show roughly 200,000 clones, just over 75% seen once. Sequencing was done on a sample of PBMCs. These TCRs come from a man between 25 and 39 years old in good health and CMV-seronegative.

The chain is built from TRBV5-1 and TRBJ2-1; TRBD2 is a possible D gene (5 bases). Germline loops: CDR1 SGHRS, CDR2 YFSETQ. The CDR3 spans 15 residues. Trimming stripped 6 bases from V and 0 bases from J, with 13 bases between. The CDR3 DNA reads TGCGCCAGCAATGGTCGGGGTAGCTCCTACAATGAGCAGTTCTTC. As protein: CASNGRGSSYNEQFF. Full variable domain (outside the CDR3, taken from reference TRBV5-1 and TRBJ2-1): KAGVTQTPRYLIKTRGQQVTLSCSPISGHRSVSWYQQTPGQGLQFLFEYFSETQRNKGNFPGRFSGRQFSNSRSEMNVSTLELGDSALYLCASNGRGSSYNEQFFGPGTRLTVL.

This clone was seen just once. The rearrangement joins TRBV5-1 to TRBJ1-2; D is undetermined. CDR3 size: 15 residues. CDR1 is SGHRS, CDR2 YFSETQ, per germline. The V and J ends lost 3 bases and 7 bases respectively, with 19 bases between them. The CDR3 is CASSSSRGVVTGYTF. CDR3 coding DNA: TGCGCCAGCAGCTCATCCCGAGGTGTGGTCACTGGCTACACCTTC.

V gene TRBV5-1 combines with J gene TRBJ2-3; D gene unclear. The V and J ends lost 1 base and 5 bases respectively, with 17 bases between them. The germline V gene has CDR1 SGHRS and CDR2 YFSETQ. The CDR3 is 16 residues long. This CDR3 reads CASSLNGGPLVDTQYF. The DNA for the CDR3 is TGCGCCAGCAGCTTGAATGGCGGCCCCCTGGTAGATACGCAGTATTTT.

The CDR3 spells CASSLVSNSYEQYF. CDR3 sequence (DNA): TGTGCCAGCAGCTTAGTTAGCAATTCCTACGAGCAGTACTTC. The rearrangement uses TRBV7-6 and TRBJ2-7; D gene unclear. V was clipped by 1 base and J by 1 base, with 8 bases between them. The CDR3 has 14 amino acids. Germline-derived CDR1 and CDR2 are SGHVS and FNYEAQ.

V is TRBV4-1 and J is TRBJ2-3, with 13 nucleotides matching TRBD2. The junction had 4 bases not matched to a gene; V was cut back by 1 base and J by 3 bases. CDR1 and CDR2 (germline): MGHRA, YSYEKL. The CDR3 is 17 residues long. Here the CDR3 DNA reads TGCGCCAGCAGCCAAGCACCGGGACTAGCGGGAACAGATACGCAGTATTTT. Protein: CASSQAPGLAGTDTQYF.

The chain recombines TRBV6-4 with TRBJ2-3; 8 bases line up with TRBD2. Trimming removed 8 bases from V and 2 bases from J; junction bases left unmatched: 12. The germline gives CDR1 MRHNA, CDR2 SNTAGT. The CDR3 totals 16 residues. The CDR3 sequence: CASSPGTSGLTDTQYF. CDR3 coding DNA: TGTGCCAGCTCCCCGGGAACTAGCGGCCTCACAGATACGCAGTATTTT.

The chain links TRBV7-6 to TRBJ1-4; no clear D. Germline-derived CDR1 and CDR2 are SGHVS and FNYEAQ. The CDR3 consists of 15 residues. Trimming left V 3 bases short and J 4 bases short, with 12 bases between. The CDR3 DNA reads TGTGCCAGCAGCTTGGGTCAGGTCAATAATGAAAAACTGTTTTTT. Translated, it gives CASSLGQVNNEKLFF.

V and J are TRBV5-1 and TRBJ2-7; maybe TRBD1 (6 bases). Trimming took off 3 bases at V and 4 bases at J, with 11 bases between the two ends. This CDR3 has 13 residues. Germline V gene sequence: CDR1 SGHRS, CDR2 YFSETQ. The CDR3 sequence is CASSSGQLYEQYF. The CDR3 DNA reads as TGCGCCAGCAGCTCCGGACAGCTGTACGAGCAGTACTTC.

The table lists this clone with a few counts. V and J are TRBV5-1 and TRBJ2-2; 10 positions agree with TRBD2. Germline V gene sequence: CDR1 SGHRS, CDR2 YFSETQ. The trim removed 3 bases at V and 1 base at J, leaving 3 bases unmatched. This CDR3 region has 16 residues. For the CDR3, the DNA is TGCGCCAGCAGCTACTCTAGCGGGAGGAACACCGGGGAGCTGTTTTTT. Amino acid sequence: CASSYSSGRNTGELFF. The variable domain in full, with the rest retrieved from reference TRBV5-1 and TRBJ2-2, is KAGVTQTPRYLIKTRGQQVTLSCSPISGHRSVSWYQQTPGQGLQFLFEYFSETQRNKGNFPGRFSGRQFSNSRSEMNVSTLELGDSALYLCASSYSSGRNTGELFFGEGSRLTVL.

Worth noting for this clone: A junction end diverges from the germline sequence, so it may reflect a read error. The chain couples TRBV19 to TRBJ2-2, with TRBD2 matching over 11 bases. Per the germline V gene, CDR1 is LNHDA and CDR2 is SQIVND (reference sequence). This CDR3 contains 17 residues. CDR3 DNA sequence: TGTGTCAGTAGTCCTTATAGCGGGAGGGGGTCAGGTCGGGAGCTGTTTTTT. Protein product: CVSSPYSGRGSGRELFF.

This sequence joins TRBV6-5 and TRBJ2-4; D is undetermined. Between the trimmed V and J ends, which lost 10 bases and 5 bases, there was a span of 18 bases. Germline CDR1 MNHEY, CDR2 SVGAGI. This CDR3 region has 14 residues. In DNA form, the CDR3 reads TGTGCCACCCACCCGCCGGGTGGTCAAAACATTCAGTACTTC. It is translated as CATHPPGGQNIQYF.

The V call is TRBV14, the J call TRBJ2-5, with D maybe TRBD1 (6 bases). Between the trimmed V and J ends, which lost 2 bases and 2 bases, there was a span of 15 bases. The CDR3 has 16 amino acids. The germline CDR1 and CDR2 sequences are SGHDN and FVKESK. For the CDR3, the DNA is TGTGCCAGCAGCCAACATAGGACAGCCCTTCAAGAGACCCAGTACTTC. Encoded protein: CASSQHRTALQETQYF. Variable domain in full (rest from reference TRBV14 and TRBJ2-5): EAGVTQFPSHSVIEKGQTVTLRCDPISGHDNLYWYRRVMGKEIKFLLHFVKESKQDESGMPNNRFLAERTGGTYSTLKVQPAELEDSGVYFCASSQHRTALQETQYFGPGTRLLVL.

The chain recombines TRBV18 with TRBJ1-2, with 8 positions matching TRBD1. The J segment lost 7 bases and the V segment lost 3 bases, leaving 13 bases of the junction unmatched. Germline V gene sequence: CDR1 KGHSH, CDR2 LQKENI. The CDR3 sequence is 16 residues long. The CDR3 coding sequence is TGTGCCAGCTCACCTCAAGCGGGACAGGTCGGGCGTGGCTACACCTTC. Encoded protein: CASSPQAGQVGRGYTF.

This clone has only a few counts. This rearrangement joins TRBV7-9 to TRBJ1-5, with D uncertain. V lost 0 bases, J lost 0 bases, and 3 bases lay in between. This CDR3 spans 14 amino acids. Germline lookup yields CDR1 SEHNR and CDR2 FQNEAQ (reference sequence). The CDR3 DNA reads as TGTGCCAGCAGCTTAGCACTTAGCAATCAGCCCCAGCATTTT. Translating it yields CASSLALSNQPQHF.

The chain uses TRBV5-5 and TRBJ1-5; perhaps TRBD1 as D (6 bases). The length of the CDR3 is 15 residues. V lost 1 base and J 2 bases, leaving 10 bases between the germline ends. Germline V gene data show CDR1 as SGHKS and CDR2 as YYEKEE (reference sequence). CDR3 nucleotide sequence: TGTGCCAGCAGCTTGTCGTCAGGGGGCAATCAGCCCCAGCATTTT. This encodes CASSLSSGGNQPQHF.

V is TRBV28 and J is TRBJ2-3; 7 bases map to TRBD2. The CDR3 runs to 12 residues. Germline-derived CDR1 and CDR2 are MDHEN and SYDVKM. V gave up 7 bases and J gave up 10 bases; unmatched junction bases: 8. The CDR3 bases are TGTGCCAGCACCGAGAGCGGGATGCCGCAGTATTTT. Encoded protein: CASTESGMPQYF.

The V call is TRBV27, the J call TRBJ2-4, with 14 bases matching TRBD2. Germline V gives CDR1 MNHEY, CDR2 SMNVEV (reference sequence). CDR3 length: 14 amino acids. V was clipped by 2 bases and J by 9 bases; unmatched bases: 0. CDR3 DNA: TGTGCCAGCAGTTTAGGGACTAGCGGGAGCATTCAGTACTTC. Amino acid sequence: CASSLGTSGSIQYF.

The chain combines TRBV5-6 with TRBJ1-2; 7 bases fit TRBD1. Germline-derived CDR1 and CDR2 are SGHDT and YYEEEE. Trimming removed 4 bases from V and 4 bases from J; junction bases left unmatched: 7. The CDR3 runs to 14 residues. This CDR3 is CASSVDRRRYGYTF. CDR3 DNA sequence: TGTGCCAGCAGCGTGGACAGGAGACGCTATGGCTACACCTTC.

The V call is TRBV11-2, the J call TRBJ2-7; 10 bases map to TRBD1. The germline CDR1 and CDR2 sequences are SGHAT and FQNNGV. V trimming: 1 base; J trimming: 4 bases; junction bases outside the gene matches: 4. The CDR3 has 15 residues. The CDR3 DNA is TGTGCCAGCAGCTTAGCTGGGGACAGGGGTTACGAGCAGTACTTC. This translates into CASSLAGDRGYEQYF. Complete variable domain (other parts from reference TRBV11-2 and TRBJ2-7): EAGVAQSPRYKIIEKRQSVAFWCNPISGHATLYWYQQILGQGPKLLIQFQNNGVVDDSQLPKDRFSAERLKGVDSTLKIQPAKLEDSAVYLCASSLAGDRGYEQYFGPGTRLTVT.

DNA for the CDR3: TGTGCCAGCAGTTTGGAGATAGCCTCGGAGCAGTTCTTC. Its protein product is CASSLEIASEQFF. The chain links TRBV27 to TRBJ2-1; D gene uncertain. The length of the CDR3 is 13 residues. Germline V gene lookup returns CDR1 MNHEY and CDR2 SMNVEV (reference sequence). Trimming cost V 3 bases and J 10 bases, with 13 bases left between them.

As for this clone: Other DNA sequences of this sample code for an identical CDR3. The chain joins TRBV5-4 to TRBJ2-1; 9 nucleotides agree with TRBD1. The CDR3 has 15 amino acids. The V and J ends lost 4 bases and 1 base, in that order; junction bases with no gene match: 3. Looked up from germline, CDR1 is SGHNT and CDR2 is YYREEE (reference sequence). The CDR3 DNA sequence: TGTGCCAGCAGCCCCGGGACAGGGTCCTACAATGAGCAGTTCTTC. It translates to CASSPGTGSYNEQFF.

This rearrangement joins TRBV6-5 to TRBJ1-2; 7 bases are shared with TRBD1. J lost 4 bases, V lost 2 bases, and 10 bases had no gene match. The CDR3 sequence is 16 residues long. Germline V CDR1 and CDR2: MNHEY, SVGAGI. The CDR3 here is CASSYDGGTAFYGYTF. The CDR3 coding sequence is TGTGCCAGCAGTTACGATGGGGGGACAGCCTTCTATGGCTACACCTTC.

DNA of the CDR3: TGTGCCAGCAGTGAAATCGCGTCCTACAATGAGCAGTTCTTC. Translated: CASSEIASYNEQFF. The chain uses TRBV2 and TRBJ2-1; D ambiguous. With 2 bases removed from V and 1 base from J, the gap between germline ends came to 6 bases. Germline V gene data show CDR1 as SNHLY and CDR2 as FYNNEI. The CDR3 covers 14 residues. Complete variable domain (other parts from reference TRBV2 and TRBJ2-1): EPEVTQTPSHQVTQMGQEVILRCVPISNHLYFYWYRQILGQKVEFLVSFYNNEISEKSEIFDDQFSVERPDGSNFTLKIRSTKLEDSAMYFCASSEIASYNEQFFGPGTRLTVL.

The sample holds a few counts of this clone. The chain links TRBV28 to TRBJ2-6; D unresolved. The germline gives CDR1 MDHEN, CDR2 SYDVKM. CDR3 length: 13 residues. Trimming left V 6 bases short and J 0 bases short, with 3 bases between. DNA for the CDR3: TGTGCCAGCAGGCGCTCTGGGGCCAACGTCCTGACTTTC. It specifies CASRRSGANVLTF.

J is TRBJ1-4 and V is TRBV7-8, with D unclear. The length of the CDR3 is 14 residues. The germline CDR1 and CDR2 sequences are SGHVS and FQNEAQ. Trimming took off 2 bases at V and 3 bases at J, with 7 bases between the two ends. The CDR3 spells CASSLRGANEKLFF. DNA for the CDR3: TGTGCCAGCAGCTTACGGGGTGCTAATGAAAAACTGTTTTTT.

The gene calls are TRBV30 and TRBJ2-7; no clear D gene. The V end lost 4 bases, the J end lost 7 bases, and 11 bases lay between the germline ends. The germline V gene encodes CDR1 GTSNPN and CDR2 SVGIG (reference sequence). The CDR3 has 11 amino acids. The CDR3 region is CAWTNEEEQYF. CDR3 bases: TGTGCCTGGACCAACGAGGAAGAGCAGTACTTC.

This chain links TRBV5-1 with TRBJ2-3; D is possibly TRBD2 (6 bases). V dropped 6 bases and J dropped 6 bases, with 11 bases sitting between them. Germline V gene lookup returns CDR1 SGHRS and CDR2 YFSETQ. The length of the CDR3 is 12 residues. The CDR3 bases are TGCGCCAGCATCTCTGGGGGGGATACGCAGTATTTT. This translates into CASISGGDTQYF.

With respect to this clone: The junction does not match germline at one end; this may be a read error. The V call is TRBV6-1, the J call TRBJ2-7; D not resolved. CDR3 length: 14 residues. Germline values: CDR1 MNHNS, CDR2 SASEGT. The CDR3 sequence is CASSVAGDLYEQCF. The CDR3 nucleotides are TGTGCCAGCAGCGTCGCAGGTGATCTCTACGAGCAGTGCTTC.

This sequence joins TRBV2 and TRBJ2-4; D uncertain. Trimming took off 7 bases at V and 7 bases at J, with 5 bases between the two ends. CDR1 is SNHLY, CDR2 FYNNEI, per germline. There are 10 residues in the CDR3. The CDR3 reads CASKENIQYF. The CDR3 nucleotides are TGTGCCAGCAAGGAGAACATTCAGTACTTC.